What follows are 11 T cell receptor beta chains derived from one specimen sequenced in a study of identical twins. TCRdb reprocessed the 5' RACE reads with MiXCR, giving one entry per CDR3 protein. The sample lists roughly 240,000 distinct CDR3 sequences, about 7% seen once, with 3.5% to 4% in the top ten. The data also belong to a second study, concerning yellow fever vaccine responses in identical twins.

Sequences were obtained from memory (CD45RO+) T cells sorted from blood. The receptors here all came from a woman under 30 in good health.

This clonotype was seen only a few times. V gene TRBV28 combines with J gene TRBJ1-1; D perhaps matches TRBD1 (5 bases). CDR1 is MDHEN and CDR2 is SYDVKM in the germline V gene. The V gene lost 5 bases and the J gene lost 4 bases, with 17 bases spanning the gap. This CDR3 has 15 residues. The CDR3 is CASSPGRGGVTEAFF. DNA for the CDR3: TGTGCCAGCAGTCCAGGGCGGGGGGGAGTCACTGAAGCTTTCTTT.

This clonotype occurred a few times. The chain recombines TRBV3-1 with TRBJ2-5; possibly TRBD2 for D (6 bases). CDR1 is LGHDT and CDR2 is YNNKEL in the germline V gene (reference sequence). The CDR3 has 14 amino acids. Trimming removed 7 bases from V and 2 bases from J, with 14 bases in between. Here the CDR3 reads CASTSRGNQETQYF. The CDR3, as DNA: TGTGCCAGCACATCGCGGGGCAATCAAGAGACCCAGTACTTC.

This clonotype turned up a few times. Germline is not matched at one junction end, which may reflect a read error. The rearrangement uses TRBV13 and TRBJ2-1; 9 bases agree with TRBD1. CDR3 length equals 16 residues. Germline V CDR1 and CDR2: PRHDT, FYEKMQ (reference sequence). The CDR3 protein is CASSSPGTGRYNEQFF. The CDR3 nucleotides are TGTGCCAGCAGCAGTCCCGGGACAGGGCGATACAATGAGCAGTTTTTC.

The genes are TRBV14 and TRBJ1-6; D ambiguous. There are 14 residues in the CDR3. With 3 bases removed from V and 11 bases from J, the gap between germline ends came to 14 bases. CDR1 is SGHDN, CDR2 FVKESK, per germline. The CDR3 spells CASSHRFLSAPLHF. CDR3 in DNA: TGTGCCAGCAGCCATCGATTCCTGTCGGCACCCCTCCACTTT.

The chain couples TRBV11-2 to TRBJ1-1, with D tentatively TRBD1 (5 bases). Germline V gene sequence: CDR1 SGHAT, CDR2 FQNNGV. This CDR3 comprises 15 residues. V was pared by 5 bases and J by 5 bases, with 18 bases between. This chain's CDR3 is CASSPGVGRRTEAFF. The CDR3 nucleotides read TGTGCCAGCAGCCCCGGCGTGGGGCGCAGGACTGAAGCTTTCTTT.

This sequence joins TRBV24-1 and TRBJ2-5; D is possibly TRBD2 (6 bases). Trimming left V 5 bases short and J 2 bases short, with 8 bases between. This CDR3 has 13 residues. Germline V gene lookup returns CDR1 KGHDR and CDR2 SFDVKD. The CDR3 loop reads CATSVGGQETQYF. CDR3 nucleotide sequence: TGTGCCACCAGTGTGGGGGGACAAGAGACCCAGTACTTC.

The sample holds a few counts of this clonotype. CDR3 sequence reads: CASSPIGVMNTEAFF. The CDR3 DNA is TGTGCCAGCAGTCCTATCGGAGTAATGAACACTGAAGCTTTCTTT. V gene TRBV7-9 combines with J gene TRBJ1-1; no clear D gene. Germline values: CDR1 SEHNR, CDR2 FQNEAQ (reference sequence). Trimming removed 6 bases from V and 0 bases from J, with 14 bases in between. The length of the CDR3 is 15 residues. The full variable domain, with the rest looked up from reference TRBV7-9 and TRBJ1-1, is DTGVSQNPRHKITKRGQNVTFRCDPISEHNRLYWYRQTLGQGPEFLTYFQNEAQLEKSRLLSDRFSAERPKGSFSTLEIQRTEQGDSAMYLCASSPIGVMNTEAFFGQGTRLTVV.

The chain employs TRBV6-1 and TRBJ2-1; 10 bases agree with TRBD2. Germline CDR1 is MNHNS and CDR2 is SASEGT. This CDR3 is built from 13 residues. CDR3 residues: CATERGGINEQFF. DNA for the CDR3: TGTGCTACCGAGCGGGGGGGAATAAATGAGCAGTTCTTC.

This clonotype was seen repeatedly, ten times or more. The rearrangement joins TRBV12-3 or TRBV12-4 to TRBJ2-3, with TRBD2 matching 8 bases. Trimming took 0 bases from V and 2 from J; bases not matched to a gene: 16. This CDR3 has 20 amino acids. The CDR3 is CASSLARVISRGGLTDTQYF. The CDR3 DNA reads TGTGCCAGCAGTTTAGCGAGGGTGATCAGTCGGGGGGGGCTCACAGATACGCAGTATTTT.

This clonotype came up a few times. The junction departs from germline at one end; a sequencing error may be responsible. The genes are TRBV6-1 and TRBJ1-1, with 9 bases aligning to TRBD1. From germline, CDR1 is MNHNS and CDR2 SASEGT. The CDR3 runs 17 residues. This chain's CDR3 is CASTEPGQGSMNTEAFF. The CDR3 DNA sequence: TGTGCCAGCACTGAACCGGGACAGGGATCAATGAACACTGAAGCTTTCTTT.

This clonotype was observed many times. This chain joins TRBV11-2 and TRBJ2-3; weak D call: TRBD1 (6 bases). V lost 2 bases, J lost 2 bases, and 17 bases lay in between. This CDR3 contains 17 residues. The germline CDR1 and CDR2 sequences are SGHAT and FQNNGV. The CDR3 DNA is TGTGCCAGCAGCTTATGGGGTCAGGGGATGATCACAGATACGCAGTATTTT. This translates into CASSLWGQGMITDTQYF.